This T cell receptor beta chain is from a study of T-cell memory formation after mild COVID-19. TCRdb re-derived calls from the 5' RACE reads in MiXCR, one entry per CDR3 protein. This sample has 300,000 to 350,000 distinct CDR3 sequences, with just under 20% found just once. CDR1 is SNHLY and CDR2 is FYNNEI in the germline V gene. The CDR3 runs to 16 residues. V was shortened by 7 bases and J by 4 bases, with 22 bases between the two germline ends. The specimen sequenced was PBMCs or a T cell subset sorted from them (not recorded which). This chain connects TRBV2 to TRBJ2-5; possibly TRBD2 for D (7 bases). The source of this sequence is a man aged 18 to 30 who had mild COVID-19 (a few samples of this study predate the infection). Cell type and time point are not known. DNA for the CDR3: TGTGCCAGCATGTACTCTTGGGGGGGGCCTCCAGAGACCCAGTACTTC. This codes for CASMYSWGGPPETQYF.